The clone carrying this TCR beta chain qualifies as large. Its cognate antigen is unknown. Other DNA sequences in the sample encode the same CDR3. These data belong to a study of T cells and copy number aberrations in small-cell lung cancer. Study-wide results and limits: The study's sample size was small, so findings need validation.

No donor received chemotherapy or radiotherapy before surgery, nor immunotherapy before or after it. Using immunoSEQ multiplex PCR, the repertoire was profiled, and TCRdb retains in-frame clones only, with some absent. The data show 1,500 to 2,000 clones, 83% seen once. The receptor was derived from a man between 60 and 75 years old with small cell lung cancer. The sequenced material came from normal tissue next to the tumor.

The CDR3 nucleotides are TGTGCCAGCAGTATACCGAACACCGGGGAGCTGTTTTTT. It encodes CASSIPNTGELFF. The V gene is TRBV27, the J gene TRBJ2-2, with no clear D. This CDR3 spans 13 amino acids. From germline, CDR1 is MNHEY and CDR2 SMNVEV (reference sequence). Trimming pared 5 bases from V and 0 bases from J, leaving 4 bases between.